This T cell receptor (beta chain) is from a study of blood T cell repertoires in COVID-19 (dated by TCRdb to the early 2020s). Turning to the overall study: The collaborator samples originated in the United States, Italy and Spain and spanned the acute and convalescent phases of COVID-19. The material from the prospective study consisted of cDNA or gDNA derived from T cells, B-cell-depleted T cells, or PBMCs. Deeply sampled blood TCRbeta repertoires from subjects exposed to, actively infected with, or recovered from COVID-19 were included in the dataset. A freely available public database, intended as a resource for researchers studying the immune response to SARS-CoV-2, is where the repertoires were released. Samples came from the ongoing ImmuneRACE study (first 160 participants) plus 1,254 subjects from 6 global collaborators. Nearly every sample came with metadata listing a de-identified subject ID, COVID-19 status, age in years and sex. Where available, HLA class I and class II types were obtained from metadata supplied by the sample provider rather than from assay-based typing. Results and caveats for the whole study, not just this receptor: The amount of clinical and demographic metadata varied by source and participant and was provided uncurated.

The immunoSEQ Assay, a bias-controlled multiplex PCR, was used to amplify TCRbeta CDR3 regions from genomic DNA. In the paper's pipeline: The number of nucleated cells in each sample was estimated from the amplification of reference gene primers within the assay. Sequence reads were collapsed and filtered to measure the absolute abundance of every unique TCRbeta CDR3 rearrangement. Productive Simpson clonality was computed per sample as the square root of Simpson's diversity index over productive rearrangements. Entries here come from immuneACCESS through TCRdb and include only in-frame sequences with V and J called. Some clones fail to appear in such tables; in the studies checked, an unresolved V gene covers under half of the shortfall, and the cause of the remainder is unknown. Clone size and V and J calls were adopted from that table, with D and trimming inferred from the DNA. Here the sample has 43,000 or so clones; about nine tenths occur a single time. The top ten clones comprise about 17% of the sample.

The CDR3 starts with the cysteine, ends with the phenylalanine, and has 15 residues. Left in the record is the CDR3 DNA by itself, 45 bases read in frame from the first base. In the germline V gene (reference sequence), CDR1 corresponds to SEHNR and CDR2 to FQNEAQ. V lost 5 bases and J lost 3 bases, and the count of bases not matched to a germline gene is 7. In regard to this clone: Its antigen target is currently unknown. Base quality data are lacking; no much larger clone is found one base away.

Whole blood was collected in K2EDTA tubes by collaborating institutions according to the institutions' own protocols. For TCRbeta analysis, collaborators shipped samples in one of three forms: frozen whole blood, isolated PBMCs, or DNA extracted from either of those sample types. This chain is built from TRBV7-9 and TRBJ1-1; TRBD1 fits 9 bases in the junction. Sequences were obtained from peripheral blood. This clonotype was sampled from a man between 60 and 75 years old with active or convalescent COVID-19. The CDR3 protein: CASSPDRGYYTEAFF. The nucleotide sequence is given as TGTGCCAGCAGCCCGGACAGGGGATATTACACTGAAGCTTTCTTT.